This TCR beta chain was retrieved from a study of CD8 T cells in Susac syndrome (dated by TCRdb to between 2018 and 2020). Some background on the complete study: Among the Susac syndrome patients who were sequenced, clinically active disease was present in five or six and clinical remission was observed in under ten. At blood withdrawal, Susac syndrome patients were either therapy-naive, taking corticosteroids (in some cases with IVIg as well), or taking IVIg alone. The study used repertoire sequencing to test whether antigen drove CD8+ T cell activation and differentiation in Susac syndrome.

What the study reported, not specific to this receptor: The number of individuals in the TCR sequencing and HLA analysis was recognized as being relatively small. The CD4+ T cell repertoire of patients with Susac syndrome showed no detectable clonal expansion.

A note on this clonotype: It has no known antigen specificity. The record has no base qualities; no much larger clone is one base away.

The CDR3 contains 14 residues, cysteine and phenylalanine counted. Of all the DNA, just the CDR3 is kept, 42 bases in frame from base 1. As encoded in the germline V gene (reference sequence), CDR1 is LNHDA while CDR2 is SQIVND. A distance of 13 bases separates the germline ends of V and J, which lose 6 bases and 2 bases respectively. RNA was extracted with the RNeasy kit and about 0.45 to 1 ug was reverse transcribed using random hexamers. The immunoSEQ multiplex PCR assay, covering 54 Vbeta and 13 Jbeta segments, was used to amplify TCR beta CDR3 regions. PCR amplification bias was corrected using a synthetic template baseline for primer optimization and computational correction. The published analysis was carried out like this. Only productive sequences were kept, with reads annotated to V, D and J genes according to IMGT and analyzed in immunoSEQ Analyzer. To calculate clonality, Shannon entropy was normalized by log2 of the number of productive unique sequences and then subtracted from one. For each patient and control, public and private clones were evaluated among the 100 most prevalent clones. A clone was defined as Susac-specific if it was absent from the healthy and MS cohorts, from over 1,000 published viral clones and from other ImmuneACCESS disease sequences. The public reads were quality trimmed at Q25 with fastp and then assembled into clones with MiXCR by TCRdb, keeping productive beta chains. Rows are combined by CDR3 protein, so each entry shows the most common genes and DNA. The V and J calls here are based on TCRdb, not the publication. This sample gives 95,000 to 150,000 distinct CDR3 sequences in total; approximately 96% of them show up just once. The ten largest clonotypes hold roughly 0.14% of the sample.

Peripheral blood CD8+ and CD4+ T cells from healthy donors, Susac syndrome patients and multiple sclerosis patients were profiled by high-throughput TCR beta sequencing. Recently defined diagnostic criteria for definite or probable disease were met by the Susac syndrome patients. Bulk CD8+ and CD4+ T cells were purified by magnetic negative isolation, whereas CD8+ TEMRA cells were enriched by FACS. Blood was collected in EDTA tubes and processed within 24 hours, with PBMCs isolated through density gradient centrifugation. PBMCs intended for TCR sequencing were cryopreserved in liquid nitrogen and were subsequently thawed in a 37 degrees C water bath. Purity of sorted or isolated CD4+, CD8+ and CD8+ TEMRA cells was at least 90%.

Material: CD4+ T cells from PBMCs. The source is a human donor with Susac syndrome. Recombination connected TRBV19 to TRBJ2-5; matching of 5 bases hints at TRBD2 as the D gene. The CDR3 protein sequence reads: CASSIPKRQETQYF. The base sequence is TGTGCCAGTAGCATCCCGAAGCGGCAAGAGACCCAGTACTTC.